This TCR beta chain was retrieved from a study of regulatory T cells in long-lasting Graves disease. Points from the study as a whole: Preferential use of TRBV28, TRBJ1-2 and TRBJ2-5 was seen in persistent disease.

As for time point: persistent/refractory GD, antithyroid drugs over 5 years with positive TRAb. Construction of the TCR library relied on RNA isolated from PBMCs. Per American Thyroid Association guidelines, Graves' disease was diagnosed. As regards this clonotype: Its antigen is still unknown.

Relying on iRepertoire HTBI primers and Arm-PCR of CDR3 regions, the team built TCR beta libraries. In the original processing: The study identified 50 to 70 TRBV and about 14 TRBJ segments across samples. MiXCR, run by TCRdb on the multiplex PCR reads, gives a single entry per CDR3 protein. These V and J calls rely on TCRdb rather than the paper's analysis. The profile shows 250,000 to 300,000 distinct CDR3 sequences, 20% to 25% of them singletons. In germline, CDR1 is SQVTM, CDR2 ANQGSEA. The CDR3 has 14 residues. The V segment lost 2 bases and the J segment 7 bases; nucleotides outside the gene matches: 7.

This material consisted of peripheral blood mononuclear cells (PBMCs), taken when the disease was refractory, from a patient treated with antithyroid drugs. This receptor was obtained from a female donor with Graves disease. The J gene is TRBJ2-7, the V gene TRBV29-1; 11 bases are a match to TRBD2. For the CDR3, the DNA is TGCAGCGTTGAATTAGCGGGAGGGCCGGAAGAGCAGTACTTC. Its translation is CSVELAGGPEEQYF.